This T cell receptor (beta chain) originates from a study of blood T cells in healthy people across ages (dated by TCRdb to between 2015 and 2017). Describing the broader study: Template switching captured roughly one uniquely barcoded TCR beta cDNA molecule per two T cells in model experiments. Age-related changes in TCR beta repertoire diversity were measured in the study by deep sequencing normalized with unique cDNA molecular identifiers. Using the same blood draw, the study looked at two additional independent replicas of 1 million unique cDNA reads for two donors, one aged 18 to 30 and the other aged 80 or older. Donors were grouped into four age groups: young (average 16 years), middle-aged (around 39), aged (around 66) and long-lived (around 80).

Results and caveats for the whole study, not just this receptor: Because the CMV infection status of the donors was unknown, age-related changes in expanded clonotypes may potentially have been confounded. Since profiling was done on bulk unsorted PBMCs, naive and antigen-experienced compartments could not be conclusively compared. Observed TCR beta diversity per million T cells fell roughly linearly with age, and a significant reduction was already apparent by age around 40. A strong correlation was found between observed TCR beta diversity and the percentage of naive T cells measured by flow cytometry. Compared with the aged group, more naive CD4+ T cells, fewer expanded clones and increased TCR diversity were shown by the long-lived group, suggesting age selection. Estimates of total diversity based on one million sequenced T cells were considered lower bounds and underestimates.

This clonotype was detected only a few times. It lacks a known antigen. Per-base qualities were not stored, and no clone one base away is much larger. For CDR1 and CDR2, the germline V gene lists SGHTA and FQGNSA. The cysteine opens and the phenylalanine closes a CDR3 of 14 amino acids. The CDR3 DNA has 42 bases and is translated from base 1. V is shortened by 8 bases, J by 8 bases, and the region joining them spans 18 bases. The library was built by means of 5' RACE. Data came from an Illumina HiSeq 2500. A second roughly 6 to 11 cycle PCR used a sample-barcoded 5' primer and a J-beta primer mix. Each TCR beta cDNA molecule received a unique molecular identifier from a template-switch 5' adaptor carrying 12 random nucleotides. Each sample yielded at least 2.5 million CDR3-containing paired-end reads. First-strand cDNA synthesis was performed from all RNA using the Mint cDNA synthesis kit, with priming by a TRBC-specific oligonucleotide. All cDNA was treated with uracil-DNA glycosylase and then went through a first 18-cycle PCR with the universal primers M1SS and BC2_uni_R. On the authors' methods: Each sample was normalized by randomly selecting 1 million high-quality reads, each carrying a distinct molecular identifier. Instead of being binned into consensus sequences, reads with shared molecular identifiers were discarded. MiTCR, with a Q25 quality threshold and the strictest error-elimination algorithm, was used for CDR3 identification, clonotype clustering and error correction. Lower-bound total TCR beta diversity was estimated with a nonparametric unseen species model using Euler transformation. TCRdb redid the processing of the public reads, applying fastp at Q25 and MiXCR, and retained in-frame beta chains. CDR3 protein sequences are deduplicated, and each keeps its most common genes and DNA. These V and J calls rely on TCRdb rather than the paper's analysis. The sample table shows some 940,000 distinct CDR3 sequences, and 25% to 30% are seen once. Clones ranked in the top ten supply roughly 10% of the sample.

The roughly 39 donors, aged 6 to 90 years, were systemically healthy Caucasian individuals from Russia. Around 9.9 milliliters of peripheral blood were collected from each donor into EDTA-treated Vacutainer tubes. Ficoll-Paque density-gradient centrifugation was used to isolate PBMCs, with at least 7 million per sample. Total RNA, at least 6 micrograms per sample, was extracted from PBMCs with Trizol reagent. For every donor, flow cytometry on a PBMC aliquot measured the percentage of naive CD45RAhigh/CD27high T cells. These data were also filed under a second study, of T cells of mothers and their children. From the second report: Nine systemically healthy Caucasian individuals, comprising three mothers and their six children, were included as donors. cDNA synthesis used all of the extracted RNA, with approximately 1.4 ug of RNA in each 15 ul reaction. Sample barcodes and 2-4 random nucleotides were added via the M1S primer in the second PCR. Each mother yielded over 8 million TCR beta CDR3 reads and each child 3 million to 3.5 million reads. TCR recombination output is similarly shaped by thymic selection in related and unrelated pairs, with a minor effect exerted by inherited differences. Normalized repertoire overlap was always slightly but never significantly higher in related than unrelated mother-child pairs. No persistent microchimeric T cell clones were detected, at a sensitivity of around 97 clones per million clonotypes. To look for features that set related mother-child pairs apart from unrelated individuals, the researchers ran deep NGS to compare the TCR beta repertoires of mothers and children. The mean age was roughly 36 +/- 4 years for the mothers and approximately 11 +/- 4 years for the children. After adapters were ligated using NEBNext reagents, the libraries underwent 100+100 nt paired-end sequencing on an Illumina HiSeq 2000. Mother and child libraries were prepared a month apart and sequenced in separate runs to prevent cross-contamination. Each donor had between about 500,000 and 2,300,000 distinct TCR beta clonotypes identified. Naive TCR beta clonotypes were estimated from low-frequency clonotypes matched to each donor's FACS-determined naive share, without sorting.

Here the chain combines TRBV7-2 and TRBJ1-4; TRBD1 might be the D gene, on 6 matching bases. This TCR was recovered from a woman in her thirties or forties in good health. The sequencing input was blood. The CDR3 region reads CASQLRGLEEKLFF. DNA sequence: TGTGCCAGCCAGCTTCGGGGGCTTGAAGAAAAACTGTTTTTT.